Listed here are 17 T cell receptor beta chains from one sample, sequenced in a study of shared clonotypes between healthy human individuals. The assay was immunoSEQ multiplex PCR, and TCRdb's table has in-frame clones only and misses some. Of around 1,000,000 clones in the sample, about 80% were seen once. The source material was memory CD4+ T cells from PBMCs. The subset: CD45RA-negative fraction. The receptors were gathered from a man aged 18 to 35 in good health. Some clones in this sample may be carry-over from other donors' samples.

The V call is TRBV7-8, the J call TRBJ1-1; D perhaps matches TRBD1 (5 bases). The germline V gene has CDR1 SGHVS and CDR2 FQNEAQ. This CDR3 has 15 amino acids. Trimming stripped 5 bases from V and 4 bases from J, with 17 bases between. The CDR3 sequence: CASSAGPLISTEAFF. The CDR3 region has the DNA TGTGCCAGCAGCGCGGGACCGTTGATTAGCACTGAAGCTTTCTTT. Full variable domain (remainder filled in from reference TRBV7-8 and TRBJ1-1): GAGVSQSPRYKVAKRGQDVALRCDPISGHVSLFWYQQALGQGPEFLTYFQNEAQLDKSGLPSDRFFAERPEGSVSTLKIQRTQQEDSAVYLCASSAGPLISTEAFFGQGTRLTVV.

The CDR3 sequence: CASSKGGTEQYF. Here the CDR3 DNA reads TGTGCCAGCTCAAAAGGGGGGACCGAGCAGTACTTC. The chain recombines TRBV18 with TRBJ2-7; either TRBD1 or TRBD2 may fit D (6 bases each). Germline CDR1 KGHSH, CDR2 LQKENI. V was cut by 5 bases and J by 6 bases, with 11 bases left in between. CDR3 size: 12 residues.

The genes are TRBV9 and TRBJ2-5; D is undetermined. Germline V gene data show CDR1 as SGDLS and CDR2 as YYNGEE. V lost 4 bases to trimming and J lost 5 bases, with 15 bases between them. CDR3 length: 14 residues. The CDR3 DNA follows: TGTGCCAGCAGCCCGACGGTGAGGTCCGAGACCCAGTACTTC. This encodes CASSPTVRSETQYF.

CDR3 sequence reads: CASAASSHYEQYF. CDR3 DNA: TGTGCCTCCGCCGCCTCTTCGCACTACGAGCAGTACTTC. The V and J genes are TRBV30 and TRBJ2-5; D ambiguous. The end of the DNA aligns better with TRBJ2-7, so the J call may be wrong. Per germline, CDR1 GTSNPN and CDR2 SVGIG (reference sequence). The CDR3 has 13 amino acids.

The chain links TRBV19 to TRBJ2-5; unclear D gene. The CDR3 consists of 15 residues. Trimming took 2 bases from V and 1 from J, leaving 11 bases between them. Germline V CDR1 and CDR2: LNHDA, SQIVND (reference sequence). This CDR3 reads CASSILLGPQETQYF. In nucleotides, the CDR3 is TGTGCCAGTAGTATACTTCTAGGTCCCCAAGAGACCCAGTACTTC.

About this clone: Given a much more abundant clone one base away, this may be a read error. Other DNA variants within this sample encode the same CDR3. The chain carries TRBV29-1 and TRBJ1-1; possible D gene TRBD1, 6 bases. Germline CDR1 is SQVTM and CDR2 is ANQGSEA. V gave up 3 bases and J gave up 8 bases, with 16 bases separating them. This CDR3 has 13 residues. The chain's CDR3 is CSVDYGGGTEAFF. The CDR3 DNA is TGCAGCGTTGATTATGGTGGGGGCACCGAAGCTTTCTTT.

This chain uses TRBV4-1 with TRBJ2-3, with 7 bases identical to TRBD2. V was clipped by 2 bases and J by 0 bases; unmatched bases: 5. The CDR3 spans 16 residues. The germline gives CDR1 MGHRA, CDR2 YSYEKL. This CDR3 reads CASSQPREGSTDTQYF. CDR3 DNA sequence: TGCGCCAGCAGCCAACCCAGGGAGGGAAGCACAGATACGCAGTATTTT.

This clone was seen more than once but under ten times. The CDR3 reads CASSEGFGKLFF. CDR3 in DNA: TGTGCCAGCAGCGAGGGATTTGGGAAACTGTTTTTT. The V gene is TRBV2, the J gene TRBJ1-4; no clear D gene. Germline V gene sequence: CDR1 SNHLY, CDR2 FYNNEI. V gave up 6 bases and J gave up 11 bases, with 13 bases separating them. CDR3 length: 12 amino acids.

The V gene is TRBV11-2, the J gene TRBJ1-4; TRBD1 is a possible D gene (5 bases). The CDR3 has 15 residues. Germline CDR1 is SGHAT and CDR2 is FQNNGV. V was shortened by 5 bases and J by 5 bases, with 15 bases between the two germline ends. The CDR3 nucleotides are TGTGCCAGCAGCCCACAACCCGGGGGAAATGAAAAACTGTTTTTT. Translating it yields CASSPQPGGNEKLFF.

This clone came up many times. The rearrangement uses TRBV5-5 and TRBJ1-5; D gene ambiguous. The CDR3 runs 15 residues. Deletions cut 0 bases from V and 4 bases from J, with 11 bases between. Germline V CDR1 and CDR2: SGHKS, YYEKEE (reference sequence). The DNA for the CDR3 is TGTGCCAGCAGCTTGGTTGTCAGCGAGAATCAGCCCCAGCATTTT. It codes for CASSLVVSENQPQHF.

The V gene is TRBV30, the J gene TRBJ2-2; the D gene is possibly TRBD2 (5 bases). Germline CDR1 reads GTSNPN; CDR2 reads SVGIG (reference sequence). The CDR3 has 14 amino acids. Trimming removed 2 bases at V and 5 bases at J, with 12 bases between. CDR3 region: CAWSTGRGTGELFF. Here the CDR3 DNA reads TGTGCCTGGAGTACGGGCAGAGGGACCGGGGAGCTGTTTTTT.

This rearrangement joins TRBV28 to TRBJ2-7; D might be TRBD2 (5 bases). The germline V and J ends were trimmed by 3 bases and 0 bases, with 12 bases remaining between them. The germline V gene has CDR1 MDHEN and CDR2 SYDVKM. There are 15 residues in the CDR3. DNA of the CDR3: TGTGCCAGCAGTTTCGCCCGGGCGGGCTCCTACGAGCAGTACTTC. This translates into CASSFARAGSYEQYF. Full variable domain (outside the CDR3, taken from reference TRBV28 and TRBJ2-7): DVKVTQSSRYLVKRTGEKVFLECVQDMDHENMFWYRQDPGLGLRLIYFSYDVKMKEKGDIPEGYSVSREKKERFSLILESASTNQTSMYLCASSFARAGSYEQYFGPGTRLTVT.

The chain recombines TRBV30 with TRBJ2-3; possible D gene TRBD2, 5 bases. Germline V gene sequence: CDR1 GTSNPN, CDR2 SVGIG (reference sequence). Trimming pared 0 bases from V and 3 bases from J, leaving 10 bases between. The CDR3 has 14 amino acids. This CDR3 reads CAWSVPRVTDTQYF. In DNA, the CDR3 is TGTGCCTGGAGTGTTCCGAGGGTGACAGATACGCAGTATTTT. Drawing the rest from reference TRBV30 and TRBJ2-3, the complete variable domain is SQTIHQWPATLVQPVGSPLSLECTVEGTSNPNLYWYRQAAGRGLQLLFYSVGIGQISSEVPQNLSASRPQDRQFILSSKKLLLSDSGFYLCAWSVPRVTDTQYFGPGTRLTVL.

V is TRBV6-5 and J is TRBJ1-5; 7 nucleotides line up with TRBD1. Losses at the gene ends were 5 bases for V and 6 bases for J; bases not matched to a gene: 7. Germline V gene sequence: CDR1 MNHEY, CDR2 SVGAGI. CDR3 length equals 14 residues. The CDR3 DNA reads TGTGCCAGCAGTCCCCGACAGGGTGGTCAGCCCCAGCATTTT. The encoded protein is CASSPRQGGQPQHF.

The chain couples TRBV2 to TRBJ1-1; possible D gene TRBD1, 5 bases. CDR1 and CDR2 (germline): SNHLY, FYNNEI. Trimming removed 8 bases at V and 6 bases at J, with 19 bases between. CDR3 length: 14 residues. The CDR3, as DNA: TGTGCCAGCGCGATGGCGGAGGGGTGGGCTGAAGCTTTCTTT. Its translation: CASAMAEGWAEAFF.

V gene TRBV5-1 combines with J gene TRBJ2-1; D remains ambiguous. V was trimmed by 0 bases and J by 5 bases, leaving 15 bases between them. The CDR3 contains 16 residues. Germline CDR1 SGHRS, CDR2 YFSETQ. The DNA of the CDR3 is TGCGCCAGCAGCTTGGTGTCGCTAACGAGAAACAATGAGCAGTTCTTC. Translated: CASSLVSLTRNNEQFF. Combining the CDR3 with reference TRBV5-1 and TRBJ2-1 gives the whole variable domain KAGVTQTPRYLIKTRGQQVTLSCSPISGHRSVSWYQQTPGQGLQFLFEYFSETQRNKGNFPGRFSGRQFSNSRSEMNVSTLELGDSALYLCASSLVSLTRNNEQFFGPGTRLTVL.

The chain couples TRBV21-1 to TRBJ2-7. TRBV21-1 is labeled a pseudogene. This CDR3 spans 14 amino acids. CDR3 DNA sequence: TGTGCCTGCCCCAGCCATCGGCGAATATACGAGCAGTACTTC. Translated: CACPSHRRIYEQYF.